Listed below are T cell receptor beta chains from one sample, sequenced in a study of identical twins. MiXCR, applied by TCRdb to the 5' RACE reads, yields one record per CDR3 protein. The data contain around 670,000 distinct CDR3 sequences, around 6.1% of them singletons. What was sequenced was naive T cells sorted from blood. Receptors were obtained from a man in his late teens or twenties in good health. The CDR3 runs from the conserved cysteine through the conserved F or W. The D gene is left open where the match is weak. Clone sizes are given selectively: once, few, many, or a class where the clone is expanded.

v_call	d_call	clone_size	j_call	cdr3_length	cdr3_nt	cdr3_aa
TRBV24-1	-	many	TRBJ1-5	14	TGTGCCACCAGTGATTTTGGGTCCAATCAGCCCCAGCATTTT	CATSDFGSNQPQHF
TRBV12-3/TRBV12-4	-	-	TRBJ2-3	15	TGTGCCAGCAGTCCAGAGGGGGGCAATACAGATACGCAGTATTTT	CASSPEGGNTDTQYF
TRBV6-1	-	many	TRBJ1-1	16	TGTGCCAGCAGTCCCGGAATCTTCCCCATGAACACTGAAGCTTTCTTT	CASSPGIFPMNTEAFF
TRBV5-1	-	-	TRBJ1-2	15	TGCGCCAGCAGCTTGGCCCGGGATACCGTCTATGGCTACACCTTC	CASSLARDTVYGYTF
TRBV7-9	-	-	TRBJ1-6	16	TGTGCCAGCAGCTTAGGGGGACACAGGGTATATTCACCCCTCCACTTT	CASSLGGHRVYSPLHF
TRBV12-3/TRBV12-4	TRBD1	-	TRBJ1-2	12	TGTGCCAGCAGTTTGACAGGGTCTGGCTACACCTTC	CASSLTGSGYTF
TRBV24-1	TRBD1	many	TRBJ2-1	13	TGTGCCACCAGTGACTTCCGGGACAGGGAGCAGTTCTTC	CATSDFRDREQFF
TRBV5-8	TRBD2	-	TRBJ2-5	15	TGTGCCAGCAGCTTAGGTGGCGGGAGGAGAGAGACCCAGTACTTC	CASSLGGGRRETQYF
TRBV2	-	few	TRBJ2-7	12	TGTGCCAGCCACAGCGACTCCTACGAGCAGTACTTC	CASHSDSYEQYF
TRBV29-1	TRBD2	many	TRBJ2-1	14	TGCAGCGTTGACACTAGCGGGAGTAGAAATGAGCAGTTCTTC	CSVDTSGSRNEQFF
TRBV7-9	TRBD1	few	TRBJ1-6	14	TGTGCCAGCAGCTTGGGACAGGTCACCTTGGCCCTCCACTTT	CASSLGQVTLALHF
TRBV12-5	-	few	TRBJ2-1	12	TGTGCTAGTGGTTTGGGCAGCAATGAGCAGTTCTTC	CASGLGSNEQFF
TRBV7-9	-	few	TRBJ2-2	14	TGTGCCGCTCGGTTGCCCCGGCCCACCGGGGAGCTTTTTTTT	CAARLPRPTGELFF